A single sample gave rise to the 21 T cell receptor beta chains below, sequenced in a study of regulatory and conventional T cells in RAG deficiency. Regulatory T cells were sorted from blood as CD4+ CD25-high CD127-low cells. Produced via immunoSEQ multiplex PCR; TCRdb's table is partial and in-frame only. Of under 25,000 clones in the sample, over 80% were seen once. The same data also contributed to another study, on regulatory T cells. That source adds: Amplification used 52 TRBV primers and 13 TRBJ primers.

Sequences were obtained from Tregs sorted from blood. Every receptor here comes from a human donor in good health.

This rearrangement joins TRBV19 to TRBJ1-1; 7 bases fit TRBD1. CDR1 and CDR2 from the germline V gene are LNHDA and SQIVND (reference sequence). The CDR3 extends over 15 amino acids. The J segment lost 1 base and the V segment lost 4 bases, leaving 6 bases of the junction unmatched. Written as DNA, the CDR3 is TGTGCCAGTAGTAGATCCGGGACAGCGAACACTGAAGCTTTCTTT. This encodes CASSRSGTANTEAFF.

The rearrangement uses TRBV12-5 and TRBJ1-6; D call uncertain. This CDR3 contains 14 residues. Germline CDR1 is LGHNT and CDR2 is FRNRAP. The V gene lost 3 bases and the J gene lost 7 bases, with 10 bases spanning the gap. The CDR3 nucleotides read TGTGCTAGTGGTTTTGAGAGCCCCAATTCACCCCTCCACTTT. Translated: CASGFESPNSPLHF.

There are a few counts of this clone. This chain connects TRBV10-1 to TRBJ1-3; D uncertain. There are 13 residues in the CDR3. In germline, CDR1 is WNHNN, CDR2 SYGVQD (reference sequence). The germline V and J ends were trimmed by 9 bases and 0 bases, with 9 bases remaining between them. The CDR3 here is CASSPNSGNTIYF. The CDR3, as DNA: TGCGCCAGTTCCCCGAACTCTGGAAACACCATATATTTT.

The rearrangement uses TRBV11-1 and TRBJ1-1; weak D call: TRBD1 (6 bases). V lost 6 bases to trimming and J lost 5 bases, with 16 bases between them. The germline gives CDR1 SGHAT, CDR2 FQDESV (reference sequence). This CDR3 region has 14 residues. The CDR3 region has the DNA TGTGCCAGCAGTGGTACAGGGAGGGTGACTGAAGCTTTCTTT. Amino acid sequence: CASSGTGRVTEAFF.

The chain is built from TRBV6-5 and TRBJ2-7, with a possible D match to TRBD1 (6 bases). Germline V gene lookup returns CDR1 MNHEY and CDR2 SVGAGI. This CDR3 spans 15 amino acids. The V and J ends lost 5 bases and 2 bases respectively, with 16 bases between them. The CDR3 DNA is TGTGCCAGCAGTCCCTATCTGACAGGCGCCTACGAGCAGTACTTC. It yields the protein CASSPYLTGAYEQYF.

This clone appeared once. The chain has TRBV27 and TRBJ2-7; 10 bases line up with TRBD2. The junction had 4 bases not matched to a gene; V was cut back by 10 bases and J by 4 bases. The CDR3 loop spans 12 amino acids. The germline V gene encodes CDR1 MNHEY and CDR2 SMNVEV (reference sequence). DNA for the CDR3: TGTGCCACCAGGACTAGCGGTTACGAGCAGTACTTC. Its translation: CATRTSGYEQYF.

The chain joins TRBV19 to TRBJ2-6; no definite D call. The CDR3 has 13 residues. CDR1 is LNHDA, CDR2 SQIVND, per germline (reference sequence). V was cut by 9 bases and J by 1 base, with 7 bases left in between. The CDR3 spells CASLKSGANVLTF. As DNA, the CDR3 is TGTGCCAGCCTTAAATCTGGGGCCAACGTCCTGACTTTC.

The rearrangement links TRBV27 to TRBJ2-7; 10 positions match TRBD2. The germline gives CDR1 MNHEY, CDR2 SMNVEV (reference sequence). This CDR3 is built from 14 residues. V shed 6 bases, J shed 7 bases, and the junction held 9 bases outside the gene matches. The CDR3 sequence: CASSPRSGRSEQYF. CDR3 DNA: TGTGCCAGCAGCCCCCGTAGCGGGAGGAGTGAGCAGTACTTC.

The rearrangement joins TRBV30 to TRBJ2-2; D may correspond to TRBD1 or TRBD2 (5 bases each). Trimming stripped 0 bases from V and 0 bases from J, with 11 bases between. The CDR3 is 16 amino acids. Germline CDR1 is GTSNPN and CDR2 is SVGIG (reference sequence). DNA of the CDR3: TGTGCCTGGAGTGTAACGGGGCGGTCGAACACCGGGGAGCTGTTTTTT. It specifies CAWSVTGRSNTGELFF.

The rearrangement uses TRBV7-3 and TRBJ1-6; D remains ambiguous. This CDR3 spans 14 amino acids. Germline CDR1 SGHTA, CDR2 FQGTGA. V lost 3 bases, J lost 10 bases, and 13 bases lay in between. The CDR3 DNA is TGTGCCAGCAGCTTGGGGAGTTGGAGATCACCCCTCCACTTT. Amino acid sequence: CASSLGSWRSPLHF.

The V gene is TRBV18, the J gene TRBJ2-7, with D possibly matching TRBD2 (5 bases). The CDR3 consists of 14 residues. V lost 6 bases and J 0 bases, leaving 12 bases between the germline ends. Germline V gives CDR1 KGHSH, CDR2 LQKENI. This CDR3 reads CASSITEGSYEQYF. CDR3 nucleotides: TGTGCCAGCTCCATAACCGAGGGCTCCTACGAGCAGTACTTC.

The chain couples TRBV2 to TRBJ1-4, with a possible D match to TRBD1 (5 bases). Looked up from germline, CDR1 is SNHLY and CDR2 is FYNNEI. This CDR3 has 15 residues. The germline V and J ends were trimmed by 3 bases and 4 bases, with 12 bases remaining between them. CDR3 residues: CASSDLRQSNEKLFF. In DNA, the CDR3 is TGTGCCAGCAGTGACCTAAGACAGAGTAATGAAAAACTGTTTTTT.

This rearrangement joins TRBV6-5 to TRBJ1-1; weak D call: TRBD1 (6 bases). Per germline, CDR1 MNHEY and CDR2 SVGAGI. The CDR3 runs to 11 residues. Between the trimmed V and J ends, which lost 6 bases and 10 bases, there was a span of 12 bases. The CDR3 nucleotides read TGTGCCAGCAGCACGGACAGTAGAGCTTTCTTT. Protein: CASSTDSRAFF.

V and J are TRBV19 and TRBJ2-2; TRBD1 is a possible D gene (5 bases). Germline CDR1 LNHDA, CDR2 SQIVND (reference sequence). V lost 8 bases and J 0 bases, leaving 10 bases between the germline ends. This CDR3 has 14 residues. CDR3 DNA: TGTGCCAGTTCCCAAGGGGCGAACACCGGGGAGCTGTTTTTT. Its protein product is CASSQGANTGELFF.

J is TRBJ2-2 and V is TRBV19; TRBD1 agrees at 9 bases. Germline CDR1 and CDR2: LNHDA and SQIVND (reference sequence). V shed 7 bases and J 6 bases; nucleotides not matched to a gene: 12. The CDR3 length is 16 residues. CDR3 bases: TGTGCCAGTACCCAGGAGACAGGGGGACGGGCCGGGGAGCTGTTTTTT. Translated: CASTQETGGRAGELFF.

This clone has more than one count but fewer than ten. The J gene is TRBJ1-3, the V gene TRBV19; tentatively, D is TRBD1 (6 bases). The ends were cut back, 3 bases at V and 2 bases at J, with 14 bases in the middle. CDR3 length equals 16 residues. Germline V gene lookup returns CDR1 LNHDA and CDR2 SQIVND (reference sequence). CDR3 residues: CASSIYRVGAGNTIYF. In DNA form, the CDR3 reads TGTGCCAGTAGTATCTACAGGGTCGGAGCTGGAAACACCATATATTTT.

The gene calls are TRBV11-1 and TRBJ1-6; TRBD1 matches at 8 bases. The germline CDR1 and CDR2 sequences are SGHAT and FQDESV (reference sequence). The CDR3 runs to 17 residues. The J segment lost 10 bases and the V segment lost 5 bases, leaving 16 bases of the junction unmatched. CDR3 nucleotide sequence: TGTGCCAGCAGCCACAACGTGTTTTCAGGGGGCAACTCACCCCTCCACTTT. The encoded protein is CASSHNVFSGGNSPLHF.

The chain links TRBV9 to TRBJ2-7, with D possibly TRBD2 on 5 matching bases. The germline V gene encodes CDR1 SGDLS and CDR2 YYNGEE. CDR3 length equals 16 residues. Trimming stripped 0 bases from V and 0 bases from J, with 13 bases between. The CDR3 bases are TGTGCCAGCAGCGTAGGGAGGCATGCGAGCTCCTACGAGCAGTACTTC. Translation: CASSVGRHASSYEQYF.

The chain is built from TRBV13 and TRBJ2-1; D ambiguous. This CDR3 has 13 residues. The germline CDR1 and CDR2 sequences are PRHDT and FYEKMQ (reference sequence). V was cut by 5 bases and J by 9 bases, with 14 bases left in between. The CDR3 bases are TGTGCCAGCAGCGCAGACCTAGATGGTGAGCAGTTCTTC. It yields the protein CASSADLDGEQFF. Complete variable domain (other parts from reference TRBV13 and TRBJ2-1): AAGVIQSPRHLIKEKRETATLKCYPIPRHDTVYWYQQGPGQDPQFLISFYEKMQSDKGSIPDRFSAQQFSDYHSELNMSSLELGDSALYFCASSADLDGEQFFGPGTRLTVL.

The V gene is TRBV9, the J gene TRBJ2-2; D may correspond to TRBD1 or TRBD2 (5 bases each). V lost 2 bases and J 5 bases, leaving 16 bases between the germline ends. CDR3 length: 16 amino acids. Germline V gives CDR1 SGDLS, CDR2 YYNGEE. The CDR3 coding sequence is TGTGCCAGCAGCGTGGGCAGGGTCCGGGGTACCGGGGAGCTGTTTTTT. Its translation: CASSVGRVRGTGELFF.

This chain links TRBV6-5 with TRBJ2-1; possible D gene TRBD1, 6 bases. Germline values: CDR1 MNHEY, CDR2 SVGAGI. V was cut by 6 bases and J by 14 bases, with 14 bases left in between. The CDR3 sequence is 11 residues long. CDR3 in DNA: TGTGCCAGCAGAAGGGACACGGTGAAGTTCTTC. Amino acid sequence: CASRRDTVKFF.